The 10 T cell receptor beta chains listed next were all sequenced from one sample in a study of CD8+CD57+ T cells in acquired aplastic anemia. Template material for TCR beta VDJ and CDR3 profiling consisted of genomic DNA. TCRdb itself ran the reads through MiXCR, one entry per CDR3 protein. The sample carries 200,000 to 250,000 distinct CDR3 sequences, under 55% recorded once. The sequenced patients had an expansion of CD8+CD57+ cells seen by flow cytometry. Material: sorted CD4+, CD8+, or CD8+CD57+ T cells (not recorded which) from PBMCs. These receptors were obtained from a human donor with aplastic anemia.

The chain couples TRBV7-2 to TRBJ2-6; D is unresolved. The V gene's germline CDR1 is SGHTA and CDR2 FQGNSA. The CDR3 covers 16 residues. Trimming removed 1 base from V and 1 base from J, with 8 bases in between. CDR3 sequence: CASSLESVSGANVLTF. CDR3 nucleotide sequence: TGTGCCAGCAGCTTAGAATCCGTATCTGGGGCCAACGTCCTGACTTTC. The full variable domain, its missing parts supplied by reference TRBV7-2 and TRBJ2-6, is GAGVSQSPSNKVTEKGKDVELRCDPISGHTALYWYRQSLGQGLEFLIYFQGNSAPDKSGLPSDRFSAERTGGSVSTLTIQRTQQEDSAVYLCASSLESVSGANVLTFGAGSRLTVL.

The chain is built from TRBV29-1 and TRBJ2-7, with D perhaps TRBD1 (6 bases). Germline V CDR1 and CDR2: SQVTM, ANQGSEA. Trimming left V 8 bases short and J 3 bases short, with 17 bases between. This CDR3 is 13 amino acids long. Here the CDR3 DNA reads TGCAGCAGAGATCGGGACAAAGTCTACGAGCAGTACTTC. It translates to CSRDRDKVYEQYF.

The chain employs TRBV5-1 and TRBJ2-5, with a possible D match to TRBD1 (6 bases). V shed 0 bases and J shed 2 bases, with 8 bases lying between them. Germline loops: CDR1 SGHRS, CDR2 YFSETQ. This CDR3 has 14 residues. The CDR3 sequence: CASSLVGAQETQYF. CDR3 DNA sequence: TGCGCCAGCAGCTTGGTGGGGGCGCAAGAGACCCAGTACTTC.

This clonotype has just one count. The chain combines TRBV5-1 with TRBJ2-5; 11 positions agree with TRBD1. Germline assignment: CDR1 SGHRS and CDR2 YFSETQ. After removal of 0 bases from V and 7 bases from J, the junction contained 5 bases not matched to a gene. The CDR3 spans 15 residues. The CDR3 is CASSLGQGQGGTQYF. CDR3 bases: TGCGCCAGCAGCTTGGGACAGGGACAGGGGGGGACCCAGTACTTC.

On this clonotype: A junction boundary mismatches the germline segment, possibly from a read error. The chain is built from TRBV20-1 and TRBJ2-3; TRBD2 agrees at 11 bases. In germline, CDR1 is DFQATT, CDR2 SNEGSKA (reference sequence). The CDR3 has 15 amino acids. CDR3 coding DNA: TGCAGTGCGAGCACTAGCGGGGGATACACAGGTACGCAGTATTTT. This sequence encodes CSASTSGGYTGTQYF.

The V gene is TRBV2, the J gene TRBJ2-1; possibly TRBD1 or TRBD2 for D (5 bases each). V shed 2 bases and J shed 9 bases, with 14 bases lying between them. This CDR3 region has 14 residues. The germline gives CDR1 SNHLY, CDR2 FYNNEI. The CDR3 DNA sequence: TGTGCCAGCAGTGAACGGGGTGGGGCCCTTGAGCAGTTCTTC. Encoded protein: CASSERGGALEQFF.

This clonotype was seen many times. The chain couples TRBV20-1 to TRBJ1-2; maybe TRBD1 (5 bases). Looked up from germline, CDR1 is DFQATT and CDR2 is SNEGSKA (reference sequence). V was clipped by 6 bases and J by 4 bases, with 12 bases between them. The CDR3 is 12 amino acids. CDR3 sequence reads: CSARTPSYGYTF. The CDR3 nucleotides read TGCAGTGCAAGGACACCCTCCTATGGCTACACCTTC.

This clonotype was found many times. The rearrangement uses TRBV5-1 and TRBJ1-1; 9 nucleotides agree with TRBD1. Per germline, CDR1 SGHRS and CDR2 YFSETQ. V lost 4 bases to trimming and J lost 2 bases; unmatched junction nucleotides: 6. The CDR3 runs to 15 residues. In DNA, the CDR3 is TGCGCCAGCAGCGTACAGGGGGCCGCTAACACTGAAGCTTTCTTT. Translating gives CASSVQGAANTEAFF.

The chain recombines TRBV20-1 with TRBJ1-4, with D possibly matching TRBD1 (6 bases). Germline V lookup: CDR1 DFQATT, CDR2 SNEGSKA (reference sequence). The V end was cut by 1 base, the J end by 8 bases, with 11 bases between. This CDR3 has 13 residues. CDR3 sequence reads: CSARGQGSEKLFF. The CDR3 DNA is TGCAGTGCTAGAGGGCAGGGGAGCGAAAAACTGTTTTTT.

The CDR3 loop reads CSARAGDRVYEQYF. CDR3 nucleotides: TGCAGTGCTAGAGCTGGAGACAGAGTCTACGAGCAGTACTTC. This rearrangement joins TRBV20-1 to TRBJ2-7; D is possibly TRBD1 (5 bases). Germline CDR1 DFQATT, CDR2 SNEGSKA (reference sequence). The CDR3 length is 14 residues. Trimming shortened V by 1 base and J by 3 bases, and 13 bases separated the two germline ends.